The source of this TCR beta chain is a study of OX40 agonist ivuxolimab in advanced cancers. Data came from immunoSEQ multiplex PCR; TCRdb stores just in-frame clones and leaves some out. Among about 50,000 clones listed, 75% to 80% were seen once. The CDR3 covers 12 residues. The germline V gene encodes CDR1 MDHEN and CDR2 SYDVKM. The ends were cut back, 6 bases at V and 1 base at J, with 6 bases in the middle. This chain joins TRBV28 and TRBJ1-2; D not resolved. This TCR was sampled from an adult with an advanced solid tumor such as melanoma, head and neck, liver or kidney cancer. This specimen consisted of CD4+ or CD8+ T cells sorted from blood, obtained in a trial of the OX40 agonist ivuxolimab. The CDR3 region is CASRRDNYGYTF. CDR3 nucleotide sequence: TGTGCCAGCAGACGGGATAACTATGGCTACACCTTC.